This note documents a single T cell receptor (beta chain) sequence. Recruited during active infection, patients (from Seattle) were subsequently followed longitudinally. These data belong to a study of blood T cell repertoires in COVID-19. Study details: T cells, B-cell-depleted T cells, or PBMCs supplied cDNA or gDNA.

The CDR3 length is 12 residues. V lost 0 bases and J lost 7, with 7 bases in between. Germline V lookup: CDR1 SGHTS, CDR2 YDEGEE. Original methodology: Counts of nucleated cells, estimated from reference gene primer amplification, were obtained. The repertoire was sequenced with immunoSEQ multiplex PCR; TCRdb's copy has only in-frame clones and lacks some. V, J and clone size are taken as reported in that table, and D and trimming were inferred from the DNA itself. This sample yields a few hundred thousand clones, of which about nine tenths are seen a single time; less than 3.5% belongs to the top ten.

The specimen was peripheral blood. This sequence joins TRBV5-8 and TRBJ1-1, with unresolved D. The sequence was obtained from a woman aged 30 to 39 with COVID-19, enrolled during active disease. CDR3 in amino acids: CASSLVPGEAFF. In DNA form, the CDR3 reads TGTGCCAGCAGCTTGGTTCCAGGTGAAGCTTTCTTT.